Each of the 25 T cell receptor beta chains below was sequenced from the same sample in a study of cytomegalovirus exposure and HLA in healthy donors. The PCR employed 60 Vbeta primers together with 13 Jbeta primers. Sequencing used immunoSEQ multiplex PCR; TCRdb keeps in-frame clones, though not all of them. The sample yields about 100,000 clones, about 79% seen once. The specimen was PBMCs. These receptor sequences come from a female donor in good health and CMV-seropositive.

This clone was counted between two and nine times. V usage is TRBV10-1 and J usage is TRBJ2-3, with D possibly matching TRBD2 (7 bases). The CDR3 consists of 14 residues. The germline CDR1 and CDR2 sequences are WNHNN and SYGVQD (reference sequence). Trimming cost V 4 bases and J 5 bases, with 13 bases left between them. The CDR3 loop reads CASSVRGREDTQYF. The CDR3 DNA is TGCGCCAGCAGTGTGCGGGGGCGGGAAGATACGCAGTATTTT.

This chain joins TRBV13 and TRBJ2-3, with 8 positions matching TRBD2. V lost 2 bases and J lost 2; bases outside the gene matches: 6. This CDR3 is 16 amino acids long. Germline lookup yields CDR1 PRHDT and CDR2 FYEKMQ (reference sequence). This CDR3 is CASSLISGGPTDTQYF. Here the CDR3 DNA reads TGTGCCAGCAGCTTAATCTCGGGAGGGCCCACAGATACGCAGTATTTT.

The chain has TRBV12-5 and TRBJ2-7; D might be TRBD2 (5 bases). The V gene's germline CDR1 is LGHNT and CDR2 FRNRAP. The length of the CDR3 is 13 residues. V lost 2 bases, J lost 2 bases, and 7 bases lay in between. CDR3 nucleotide sequence: TGTGCTAGTGGTTTGAAGACTACCTACGAGCAGTACTTC. Amino acids: CASGLKTTYEQYF.

The chain couples TRBV6-6 to TRBJ2-7, with 7 bases that match TRBD2. The V segment lost 8 bases and the J segment 1 base; nucleotides outside the gene matches: 8. The CDR3 is made up of 14 amino acids. Germline-derived CDR1 and CDR2 are MNHNY and SVGAGI (reference sequence). Here the CDR3 DNA reads TGTGCCAGCTCCCTGGACGGGGGGTCCTACGAGCAGTACTTC. Amino acids: CASSLDGGSYEQYF.

This chain connects TRBV7-2 to TRBJ2-7, with 11 bases identical to TRBD2. J was trimmed by 7 bases and V by 7 bases; bases with no gene match: 12. The V gene's germline CDR1 is SGHTA and CDR2 FQGNSA. There are 15 residues in the CDR3. Written as DNA, the CDR3 is TGTGCCAGCACTGGGGGACTAGCGGCACCCAAGGAGCAGTACTTC. It yields the protein CASTGGLAAPKEQYF. The entire variable domain, with the rest obtained from reference TRBV7-2 and TRBJ2-7, is as follows: GAGVSQSPSNKVTEKGKDVELRCDPISGHTALYWYRQSLGQGLEFLIYFQGNSAPDKSGLPSDRFSAERTGGSVSTLTIQRTQQEDSAVYLCASTGGLAAPKEQYFGPGTRLTVT.

The V call is TRBV9, the J call TRBJ1-2; 9 nucleotides line up with TRBD1. The trim removed 6 bases at V and 7 bases at J, leaving 13 bases unmatched. From germline, CDR1 is SGDLS and CDR2 YYNGEE. The CDR3 runs to 15 residues. CDR3 DNA: TGTGCCAGCACCAAGGACGGACAGGGGTTCTTTGGCTACACCTTC. It yields the protein CASTKDGQGFFGYTF.

The chain has TRBV5-5 and TRBJ1-4; 7 bases fit TRBD1. The germline V gene encodes CDR1 SGHKS and CDR2 YYEKEE (reference sequence). The CDR3 sequence is 16 residues long. The trim removed 0 bases at V and 0 bases at J, leaving 2 bases unmatched. The CDR3 DNA reads TGTGCCAGCAGCTTGGTTGGGACAGCAACTAATGAAAAACTGTTTTTT. Its protein product is CASSLVGTATNEKLFF.

This chain joins TRBV14 and TRBJ2-7; the match to TRBD1 covers 8 bases. The length of the CDR3 is 14 residues. Germline V lookup: CDR1 SGHDN, CDR2 FVKESK. V gave up 3 bases and J gave up 6 bases; unmatched junction bases: 7. CDR3 sequence (DNA): TGTGCCAGCAGCCACCGGGGCAGGGGGCCCGAGCAGTACTTC. Its translation is CASSHRGRGPEQYF.

This clone was counted a few times. The genes are TRBV9 and TRBJ2-1; TRBD2 aligns across 15 bases. Trimming removed 0 bases from V and 0 bases from J; junction bases left unmatched: 10. Germline assignment: CDR1 SGDLS and CDR2 YYNGEE. The CDR3 sequence is 21 residues long. The CDR3 coding sequence is TGTGCCAGCAGCGTAGCGGGGGGACTAGCGGGGGGCAAGCTCTCCTACAATGAGCAGTTCTTC. Encoded protein: CASSVAGGLAGGKLSYNEQFF.

This clone was seen only once. The chain joins TRBV30 to TRBJ2-1; 7 positions match TRBD2. The V gene end was trimmed by 3 bases and the J gene end by 2 bases; junction bases not matched to a gene: 10. The CDR3 runs to 16 residues. Per germline, CDR1 GTSNPN and CDR2 SVGIG (reference sequence). As DNA, the CDR3 is TGTGCCTGGAGCCGGATAGGGGAGGGGCCCTACAATGAGCAGTTCTTC. Its translation is CAWSRIGEGPYNEQFF. The full variable domain, completed using reference TRBV30 and TRBJ2-1, is SQTIHQWPATLVQPVGSPLSLECTVEGTSNPNLYWYRQAAGRGLQLLFYSVGIGQISSEVPQNLSASRPQDRQFILSSKKLLLSDSGFYLCAWSRIGEGPYNEQFFGPGTRLTVL.

The chain joins TRBV5-1 to TRBJ1-1; D is ambiguous. Between the trimmed V and J ends, which lost 0 bases and 5 bases, there was a span of 11 bases. CDR3 length: 14 amino acids. Per the germline V gene, CDR1 is SGHRS and CDR2 is YFSETQ. CDR3 amino acids: CASSLARRETEAFF. The CDR3 DNA sequence: TGCGCCAGCAGCTTGGCGAGGAGGGAAACTGAAGCTTTCTTT.

CDR3: CASSFPGGVGGYTF. DNA for the CDR3: TGTGCCAGCAGTTTTCCGGGGGGGGTCGGTGGCTACACCTTC. This rearrangement joins TRBV6-1 to TRBJ1-2; perhaps TRBD1 as D (5 bases). CDR3 length equals 14 residues. Deletions cut 5 bases from V and 7 bases from J, with 17 bases between. Germline CDR1 and CDR2: MNHNS and SASEGT.

The V gene is TRBV21-1, the J gene TRBJ2-5; the table's D call TRBD1 went unverified against the DNA. TRBV21-1 constitutes a pseudogene. The CDR3 covers 17 residues. CDR3 in amino acids: CASSKGPGQAGGETQYF. CDR3 nucleotide sequence: TGTGCCAGCAGCAAGGGCCCCGGACAGGCAGGTGGAGAGACCCAGTACTTC.

This chain connects TRBV19 to TRBJ1-1, with 8 bases that match TRBD1. CDR1 and CDR2 from the germline V gene are LNHDA and SQIVND (reference sequence). The CDR3 is 16 amino acids. V dropped 5 bases and J dropped 0; count of bases not matched to a gene: 8. The CDR3 reads CASSHKTGALNTEAFF. CDR3 sequence (DNA): TGTGCCAGTAGTCATAAGACAGGGGCCTTGAACACTGAAGCTTTCTTT.

V usage is TRBV19 and J usage is TRBJ1-2; 7 nucleotides agree with TRBD1. J was trimmed by 5 bases and V by 6 bases; bases with no gene match: 9. The length of the CDR3 is 14 residues. Germline CDR1 LNHDA, CDR2 SQIVND (reference sequence). The CDR3 sequence: CASSPTGSQYGYTF. Here the CDR3 DNA reads TGTGCCAGTAGCCCGACAGGGTCTCAATATGGCTACACCTTC.

The V gene is TRBV25-1, the J gene TRBJ2-1, with no clear D. Germline-derived CDR1 and CDR2 are MGHDK and SYGVNS. With 6 bases removed from V and 2 bases from J, the gap between germline ends came to 8 bases. This CDR3 region has 13 residues. The CDR3 DNA sequence: TGTGCCAGCAGAGGTCTAGCCTACAATGAGCAGTTCTTC. It codes for CASRGLAYNEQFF.

This chain links TRBV4-1 with TRBJ1-2; TRBD1 agrees at 9 bases. V shed 0 bases, J shed 3 bases, and the junction held 8 bases outside the gene matches. This CDR3 is 17 amino acids long. From germline, CDR1 is MGHRA and CDR2 YSYEKL. CDR3 sequence (DNA): TGCGCCAGCAGCCAAGATTTGGGACAGGGTCTATACTATGGCTACACCTTC. This gives the protein CASSQDLGQGLYYGYTF.

A single count supports this clone. The chain employs TRBV21-1 and TRBJ1-5; the D call of TRBD1 is as the table states it, not checked on the DNA. TRBV21-1 counts as a pseudogene. This CDR3 comprises 16 residues. This CDR3 is CASSPPVRQPDQPQHF. As DNA, the CDR3 is TGTGCCAGCAGCCCTCCTGTGAGACAGCCTGATCAGCCCCAGCATTTT.

This rearrangement joins TRBV15 to TRBJ2-1; 10 nucleotides agree with TRBD2. This CDR3 region has 15 residues. The V segment lost 1 base and the J segment 12 bases; nucleotides outside the gene matches: 9. Germline CDR1 LNHNV, CDR2 YYDKDF (reference sequence). Written as DNA, the CDR3 is TGTGCCACCAGCAGAGGAGGCCTAGCGGGAGAAGGGCAGTTCTTC. It translates to CATSRGGLAGEGQFF.

There are a few counts of this clone. The chain is built from TRBV18 and TRBJ2-1, with D possibly TRBD2 on 6 matching bases. The germline V gene has CDR1 KGHSH and CDR2 LQKENI. The CDR3 length is 12 residues. V was pared by 6 bases and J by 8 bases, with 11 bases between. This CDR3 is CASSFSGDEQFF. The DNA for the CDR3 is TGTGCCAGCTCTTTTTCGGGGGATGAGCAGTTCTTC.

This clone was found a few times. The genes are TRBV30 and TRBJ1-2, with 8 nucleotides matching TRBD1. The CDR3 sequence is 17 residues long. Germline trimming cut 1 base from V and 1 base from J; bases unmatched to any gene: 11. Germline V gives CDR1 GTSNPN, CDR2 SVGIG (reference sequence). The CDR3 loop reads CAWSGRGSTGVNYGYTF. CDR3 nucleotide sequence: TGTGCCTGGAGTGGACGCGGATCGACAGGGGTTAACTATGGCTACACCTTC.

The DNA for the CDR3 is TGTGCCAGCTCACCACCCCAAGGGACAGGGGTCGTGGGCACTGAAGCTTTCTTT. Amino acids: CASSPPQGTGVVGTEAFF. This sequence joins TRBV18 and TRBJ1-1; TRBD1 agrees at 10 bases. The CDR3 contains 18 residues. Germline assignment: CDR1 KGHSH and CDR2 LQKENI. J was trimmed by 4 bases and V by 0 bases; bases with no gene match: 11.

Concerning this clone itself: The junction does not match germline at one end; this may be a read error. This CDR3 reads CASPLAGPPHPRRRSF. CDR3 sequence (DNA): TGTGCCAGCCCACTAGCGGGCCCTCCCCACCCTCGTCGCCGGTCCTTC. The chain couples TRBV18 to TRBJ2-7; 9 bases match TRBD2. Germline assignment: CDR1 KGHSH and CDR2 LQKENI. The CDR3 totals 16 residues.

The V and J genes are TRBV15 and TRBJ2-1; TRBD2 matches 9 bases. J lost 0 bases, V lost 6 bases, and 3 bases had no gene match. This CDR3 is 15 amino acids long. Germline CDR1 reads LNHNV; CDR2 reads YYDKDF (reference sequence). CDR3 in amino acids: CATSKREASYNEQFF. The CDR3 region has the DNA TGTGCCACCAGTAAGCGGGAGGCCTCCTACAATGAGCAGTTCTTC.

This chain joins TRBV4-1 and TRBJ2-7; possible D gene TRBD2, 5 bases. CDR1 MGHRA and CDR2 YSYEKL come from the germline V gene. Between the trimmed V and J ends, which lost 1 base and 0 bases, there was a span of 13 bases. CDR3 length: 16 amino acids. The CDR3 protein is CASSQGRGLNSYEQYF. The CDR3 DNA follows: TGCGCCAGCAGCCAAGGTCGCGGGCTCAACTCCTACGAGCAGTACTTC.